The 24 T cell receptor beta chains in this list originate from one sample, sequenced in a study of CD8 T cells in Susac syndrome. Random hexamers were used to reverse transcribe 0.5 to 1 ug of RNA. TCRdb ran MiXCR on the immunoSEQ multiplex PCR reads and lists one entry per CDR3 protein. The table lists 250,000 to 350,000 distinct CDR3 sequences, about 90% of them singletons. Sequenced material: CD4+ T cells from PBMCs. The receptors here all came from a human donor with multiple sclerosis.

This chain uses TRBV29-1 with TRBJ1-4, with 9 bases lining up with TRBD1. The CDR3 extends over 13 amino acids. Germline assignment: CDR1 SQVTM and CDR2 ANQGSEA. Trimming took 6 bases from V and 5 from J; bases not matched to a gene: 4. CDR3 sequence: CSVSGTGNEKLFF. CDR3 bases: TGCAGCGTCAGCGGGACAGGGAATGAAAAACTGTTTTTT.

The V gene is TRBV7-6, the J gene TRBJ2-7; D gene uncertain. Trimming pared 4 bases from V and 7 bases from J, leaving 11 bases between. The CDR3 consists of 12 residues. The germline CDR1 and CDR2 sequences are SGHVS and FNYEAQ. This chain's CDR3 is CASSSGLREQYF. CDR3 bases: TGTGCCAGCAGCTCGGGCCTTAGGGAGCAGTACTTC. Supplemented by reference TRBV7-6 and TRBJ2-7, the full variable domain reads GAGVSQSPRYKVTKRGQDVALRCDPISGHVSLYWYRQALGQGPEFLTYFNYEAQQDKSGLPNDRFSAERPEGSISTLTIQRTEQRDSAMYRCASSSGLREQYFGPGTRLTVT.

The genes are TRBV6-7 and TRBJ2-7, with D perhaps assigned TRBD1 or TRBD2 (5 bases each). TRBV6-7 is treated as an ORF (open reading frame) with a function not yet certain. The CDR3 consists of 12 residues. V lost 9 bases to trimming and J lost 4 bases, with 13 bases between them. The CDR3 reads CASFGGSYEQYF. The CDR3 coding sequence is TGTGCCAGTTTTGGGGGTAGTTACGAGCAGTACTTC.

The sample holds one count of this clonotype. In DNA, the CDR3 is TGTGCCAGCAGTTTAGAGGGGACCAAGGCGAGCGCCCAGTACTTC. It translates to CASSLEGTKASAQYF. The chain carries TRBV12-3 or TRBV12-4 and TRBJ2-5, with D perhaps matching TRBD1 or TRBD2 (5 bases each). V shed 1 base and J shed 9 bases, with 18 bases lying between them. CDR3 length equals 15 residues.

CDR3 in amino acids: CATSRETAVRGEQFF. The CDR3 nucleotides read TGTGCCACCAGCAGAGAAACAGCAGTCCGGGGTGAGCAGTTCTTC. The chain is built from TRBV15 and TRBJ2-1, with D maybe TRBD2 (5 bases). This CDR3 has 15 amino acids. With 0 bases removed from V and 9 bases from J, the gap between germline ends came to 15 bases. Germline CDR1 reads LNHNV; CDR2 reads YYDKDF (reference sequence).

The chain combines TRBV6-4 with TRBJ2-1, with 9 bases that match TRBD2. This CDR3 comprises 15 residues. Looked up from germline, CDR1 is MRHNA and CDR2 is SNTAGT. V dropped 3 bases and J dropped 9; count of bases not matched to a gene: 9. CDR3: CASSEGGGRASEQFF. The CDR3 bases are TGTGCCAGCAGTGAAGGTGGCGGGAGGGCCAGTGAGCAGTTCTTC.

As to this clonotype: A much larger clone differs by one base, so this may be a read error. The chain recombines TRBV19 with TRBJ1-2; 7 bases are a match to TRBD1. Germline CDR1 and CDR2: LNHDA and SQIVND (reference sequence). This CDR3 contains 13 residues. After removal of 7 bases from V and 2 bases from J, the junction contained 4 bases not matched to a gene. CDR3 protein: CASNPDRNYGYTF. As DNA, the CDR3 is TGTGCCAGTAACCCGGACAGGAACTATGGCTACACCTTC.

The chain uses TRBV18 and TRBJ1-2; D uncertain. Germline V lookup: CDR1 KGHSH, CDR2 LQKENI. V was pared by 3 bases and J by 8 bases, with 19 bases between. The CDR3 consists of 15 residues. The chain's CDR3 is CASSPESDRLRGYTF. CDR3 DNA sequence: TGTGCCAGCTCACCGGAGAGCGACCGGCTGCGGGGCTACACCTTC.

The chain carries TRBV19 and TRBJ1-5, with unresolved D. CDR3 length equals 13 residues. V was cut by 8 bases and J by 1 base, with 9 bases left in between. The germline V gene encodes CDR1 LNHDA and CDR2 SQIVND (reference sequence). In DNA, the CDR3 is TGTGCCAGTGGTCCGATCAGCAATCAGCCCCAGCATTTT. Protein product: CASGPISNQPQHF. Together with reference TRBV19 and TRBJ1-5, the CDR3 gives the full variable domain: DGGITQSPKYLFRKEGQNVTLSCEQNLNHDAMYWYRQDPGQGLRLIYYSQIVNDFQKGDIAEGYSVSREKKESFPLTVTSAQKNPTAFYLCASGPISNQPQHFGDGTRLSIL.

The J gene is TRBJ2-6, the V gene TRBV7-9, with a weak D call TRBD1 (6 bases). Germline assignment: CDR1 SEHNR and CDR2 FQNEAQ (reference sequence). This CDR3 has 17 residues. V lost 5 bases and J 0 bases, leaving 14 bases between the germline ends. The CDR3 sequence: CASSPQGSDSGANVLTF. The CDR3 region has the DNA TGTGCCAGCAGCCCCCAGGGGTCGGACTCTGGGGCCAACGTCCTGACTTTC.

The chain couples TRBV7-9 to TRBJ1-3; unclear D gene. V was cut by 0 bases and J by 0 bases, with 12 bases left in between. Per the germline V gene, CDR1 is SEHNR and CDR2 is FQNEAQ (reference sequence). The CDR3 length is 17 residues. CDR3 protein: CASSLARGSSSGNTIYF. The CDR3 region has the DNA TGTGCCAGCAGCTTAGCTCGGGGATCGAGCTCTGGAAACACCATATATTTT. Full variable domain (missing parts from reference TRBV7-9 and TRBJ1-3): DTGVSQNPRHKITKRGQNVTFRCDPISEHNRLYWYRQTLGQGPEFLTYFQNEAQLEKSRLLSDRFSAERPKGSFSTLEIQRTEQGDSAMYLCASSLARGSSSGNTIYFGEGSWLTVV.

The chain carries TRBV5-4 and TRBJ1-5, with a weak D call TRBD1 (6 bases). Deletions cut 3 bases from V and 6 bases from J, with 13 bases between. The germline CDR1 and CDR2 sequences are SGHNT and YYREEE (reference sequence). The CDR3 consists of 14 residues. CDR3 DNA: TGTGCCAGCAGCTCAGGGGACACTCGTCAGCCCCAGCATTTT. It codes for CASSSGDTRQPQHF.

This rearrangement joins TRBV6-2 or TRBV6-3 to TRBJ2-1, with TRBD2 matching over 14 bases. CDR3 length equals 16 residues. Germline V gene data show CDR1 as MNHEY and CDR2 as SVGEGT. J was trimmed by 12 bases and V by 2 bases; bases with no gene match: 9. The CDR3 DNA sequence: TGTGCCAGCAGTTACGGTCCCGGGACTAGCGGGAGTTTGCAGTTCTTC. It is translated as CASSYGPGTSGSLQFF.

This chain links TRBV7-2 with TRBJ2-7; D is perhaps TRBD2 (6 bases). The CDR3 extends over 16 amino acids. Trimming removed 1 base from V and 1 base from J, with 14 bases in between. The germline gives CDR1 SGHTA, CDR2 FQGNSA. The CDR3 DNA sequence: TGTGCCAGCAGCTTAGTCGGGGACTCTCGATCCTACGAGCAGTACTTC. It specifies CASSLVGDSRSYEQYF.

The chain carries TRBV5-1 and TRBJ2-4; TRBD1 matches 8 bases. CDR1 SGHRS and CDR2 YFSETQ come from the germline V gene. The CDR3 consists of 14 residues. Germline trimming cut 1 base from V and 6 bases from J; bases unmatched to any gene: 3. The CDR3 sequence: CASSLRQGTNIQYF. The DNA for the CDR3 is TGCGCCAGCAGCTTGCGACAGGGGACAAACATTCAGTACTTC.

The V gene is TRBV15, the J gene TRBJ2-5, with 9 bases lining up with TRBD1. The CDR3 runs 20 residues. Germline loops: CDR1 LNHNV, CDR2 YYDKDF (reference sequence). V shed 0 bases, J shed 4 bases, and the junction held 18 bases outside the gene matches. CDR3 region: CATSRDQSQGFQGQGETQYF. The CDR3 DNA sequence: TGTGCCACCAGCAGAGATCAGAGCCAGGGATTCCAGGGACAGGGAGAGACCCAGTACTTC.

The genes are TRBV7-9 and TRBJ1-4; no firm D call. V lost 5 bases and J lost 2, with 12 bases in between. The length of the CDR3 is 15 residues. Germline V gene data show CDR1 as SEHNR and CDR2 as FQNEAQ (reference sequence). CDR3 residues: CASSLTGPTNEKLFF. CDR3 nucleotides: TGTGCCAGCAGCCTAACGGGTCCGACTAATGAAAAACTGTTTTTT.

V gene TRBV5-1 combines with J gene TRBJ2-5; D is undetermined. This CDR3 spans 14 amino acids. CDR1 is SGHRS and CDR2 is YFSETQ in the germline V gene. V was cut by 0 bases and J by 5 bases, with 11 bases left in between. The CDR3 sequence is CASSLEGLRETQYF. CDR3 in DNA: TGCGCCAGCAGCTTGGAGGGCCTGAGGGAGACCCAGTACTTC.

The genes are TRBV6-1 and TRBJ1-1; 7 nucleotides line up with TRBD1. Per germline, CDR1 MNHNS and CDR2 SASEGT. V was pared by 9 bases and J by 4 bases, with 11 bases of the junction left unmatched. The CDR3 loop spans 14 amino acids. CDR3 sequence reads: CASGQDRVGTEAFF. The CDR3 nucleotides are TGTGCCAGTGGTCAAGACAGGGTGGGCACTGAAGCTTTCTTT.

This clonotype has just one count. J is TRBJ2-5 and V is TRBV4-2, with 12 bases lining up with TRBD2. CDR3 length: 16 amino acids. CDR1 is LGHNA and CDR2 is YNFKEQ in the germline V gene. J was trimmed by 4 bases and V by 4 bases; bases with no gene match: 7. The DNA for the CDR3 is TGTGCCAGCAGCCGAAGACTAGCGGGAGTTGGAGAGACCCAGTACTTC. Its protein product is CASSRRLAGVGETQYF.

The genes are TRBV28 and TRBJ2-2; no definite D call. This CDR3 region has 13 residues. Trimming cost V 4 bases and J 4 bases, with 7 bases left between them. Germline V gene sequence: CDR1 MDHEN, CDR2 SYDVKM. The CDR3 reads CASSYTLTGELFF. The DNA for the CDR3 is TGTGCCAGCAGTTATACCCTCACCGGGGAGCTGTTTTTT.

This clonotype was found once. The rearrangement links TRBV7-2 to TRBJ2-1; 8 bases agree with TRBD2. The germline gives CDR1 SGHTA, CDR2 FQGNSA. The CDR3 length is 15 residues. With 5 bases clipped from V and 7 bases from J, the junction kept 10 bases outside the gene matches. The CDR3 DNA reads TGTGCCAGCAGCCTCTTGGGACTAGATGGTAATGAGCAGTTCTTC. This encodes CASSLLGLDGNEQFF.

V and J are TRBV4-1 and TRBJ2-7, with TRBD1 matching 11 bases. This CDR3 contains 17 residues. V dropped 0 bases and J dropped 4; count of bases not matched to a gene: 8. CDR1 is MGHRA, CDR2 YSYEKL, per germline. The CDR3 region is CASSQDLGTGGGYEQYF. The CDR3 DNA is TGCGCCAGCAGCCAAGATCTGGGGACAGGGGGAGGATACGAGCAGTACTTC.

In this sample, this clonotype turned up once. The V call is TRBV19, the J call TRBJ1-1; 12 bases are a match to TRBD1. The CDR3 runs to 16 residues. V lost 5 bases, J lost 1 base, and 5 bases stayed unmatched. Germline V gives CDR1 LNHDA, CDR2 SQIVND (reference sequence). The chain's CDR3 is CASSLGQGARNTEAFF. Written as DNA, the CDR3 is TGTGCCAGTAGTTTGGGACAGGGGGCCCGGAACACTGAAGCTTTCTTT.